The present T cell receptor (beta chain) was sequenced within a study of blood T cell repertoires in COVID-19. Study-wide background: Samples taken during acute and convalescent COVID-19 were collected in the United States, Italy and Spain. T cells, B-cell-depleted T cells, or PBMCs supplied cDNA or gDNA.

Germline V lookup: CDR1 LGHNA, CDR2 YSLEER. This CDR3 is built from 15 residues. With 4 bases removed from V and 2 bases from J, the gap between germline ends came to 12 bases. Original processing notes: Reference gene primer amplification gave estimated nucleated cell counts. Profiling relied on immunoSEQ multiplex PCR, and the TCRdb table lists in-frame clones only, not all of them. The V and J calls and clone size are taken from that table; D and trimming were inferred from the DNA. The table has some 380,000 clones, roughly 90% seen once; the top ten hold 6% to 7.5%. This clone was found many times.

The J gene is TRBJ1-5, the V gene TRBV4-3; no definite D call. This sequence originates from a young man with active or convalescent COVID-19. The sample was peripheral blood. The CDR3, as DNA: TGCGCCAGCAGCCTGGACTCGGGAGGCAATCAGCCCCAGCATTTT. As protein: CASSLDSGGNQPQHF.